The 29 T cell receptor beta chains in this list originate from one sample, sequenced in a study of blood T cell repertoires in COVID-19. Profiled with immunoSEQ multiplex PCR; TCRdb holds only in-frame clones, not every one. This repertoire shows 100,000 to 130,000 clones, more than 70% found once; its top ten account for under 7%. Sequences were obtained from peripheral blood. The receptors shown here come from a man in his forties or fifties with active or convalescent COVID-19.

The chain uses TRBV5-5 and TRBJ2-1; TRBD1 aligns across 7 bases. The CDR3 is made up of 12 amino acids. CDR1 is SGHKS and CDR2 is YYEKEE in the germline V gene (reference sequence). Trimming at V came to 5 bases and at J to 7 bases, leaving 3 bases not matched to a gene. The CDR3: CASSLTGNEQFF. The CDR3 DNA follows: TGTGCCAGCAGTTTGACAGGGAATGAGCAGTTCTTC.

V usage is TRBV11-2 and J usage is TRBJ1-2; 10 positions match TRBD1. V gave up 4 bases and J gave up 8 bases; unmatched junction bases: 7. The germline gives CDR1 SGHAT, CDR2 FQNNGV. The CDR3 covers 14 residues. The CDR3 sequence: CASSSRQGAEGYTF. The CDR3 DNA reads TGTGCCAGCAGCTCCAGACAGGGGGCCGAGGGCTACACCTTC.

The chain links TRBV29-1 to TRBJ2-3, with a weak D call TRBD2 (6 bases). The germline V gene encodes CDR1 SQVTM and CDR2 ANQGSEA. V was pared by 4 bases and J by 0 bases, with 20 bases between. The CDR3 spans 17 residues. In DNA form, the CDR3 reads TGCAGCGTTGCGGGGGTAGGGGTTGGAGGGAGCACAGATACGCAGTATTTT. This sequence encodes CSVAGVGVGGSTDTQYF.

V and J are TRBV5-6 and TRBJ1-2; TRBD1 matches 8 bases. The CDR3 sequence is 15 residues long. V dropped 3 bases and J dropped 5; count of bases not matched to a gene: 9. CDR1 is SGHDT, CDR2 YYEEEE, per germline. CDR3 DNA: TGTGCCAGCAGCTCCTACAGGGGGGGATTATATGGCTACACCTTC. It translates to CASSSYRGGLYGYTF.

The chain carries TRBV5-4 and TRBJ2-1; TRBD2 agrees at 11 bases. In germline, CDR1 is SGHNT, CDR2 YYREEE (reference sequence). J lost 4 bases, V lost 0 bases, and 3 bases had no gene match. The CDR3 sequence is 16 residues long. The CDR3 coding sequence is TGTGCCAGCAGCTTGGATGGGACTAGCGGTTACAATGAGCAGTTCTTC. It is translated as CASSLDGTSGYNEQFF.

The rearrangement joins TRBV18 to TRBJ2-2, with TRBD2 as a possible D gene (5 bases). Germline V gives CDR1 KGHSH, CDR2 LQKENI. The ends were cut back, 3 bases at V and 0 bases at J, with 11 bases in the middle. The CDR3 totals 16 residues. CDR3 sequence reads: CASSPMMRANTGELFF. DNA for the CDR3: TGTGCCAGCTCACCGATGATGAGGGCGAACACCGGGGAGCTGTTTTTT.

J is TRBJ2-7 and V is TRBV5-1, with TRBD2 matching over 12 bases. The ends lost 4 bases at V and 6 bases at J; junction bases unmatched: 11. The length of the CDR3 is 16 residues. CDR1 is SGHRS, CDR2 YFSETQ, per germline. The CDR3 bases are TGCGCCAGCAGCCCGGGACTAGCGGGTGGGGTCCGCGAGCAGTACTTC. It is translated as CASSPGLAGGVREQYF.

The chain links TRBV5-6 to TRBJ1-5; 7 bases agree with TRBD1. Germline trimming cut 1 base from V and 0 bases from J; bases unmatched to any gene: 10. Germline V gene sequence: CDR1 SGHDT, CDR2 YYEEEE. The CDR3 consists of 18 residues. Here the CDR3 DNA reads TGTGCCAGCAGCTTGACGACAGGGTCTCTAGCTAGCAATCAGCCCCAGCATTTT. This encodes CASSLTTGSLASNQPQHF.

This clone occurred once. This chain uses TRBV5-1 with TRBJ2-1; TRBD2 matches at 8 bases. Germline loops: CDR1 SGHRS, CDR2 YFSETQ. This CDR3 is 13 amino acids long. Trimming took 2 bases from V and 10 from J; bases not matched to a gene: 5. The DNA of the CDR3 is TGCGCCAGCAGCTTAGCGGGAGCGGCGGAGCAGTTCTTC. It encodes CASSLAGAAEQFF. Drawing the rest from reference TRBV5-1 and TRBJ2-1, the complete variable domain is KAGVTQTPRYLIKTRGQQVTLSCSPISGHRSVSWYQQTPGQGLQFLFEYFSETQRNKGNFPGRFSGRQFSNSRSEMNVSTLELGDSALYLCASSLAGAAEQFFGPGTRLTVL.

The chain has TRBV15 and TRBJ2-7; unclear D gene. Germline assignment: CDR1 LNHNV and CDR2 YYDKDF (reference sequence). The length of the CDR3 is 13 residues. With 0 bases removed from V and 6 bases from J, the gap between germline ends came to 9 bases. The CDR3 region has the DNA TGTGCCACCAGCAGAGATGTAGTAAGCGAGCAGTACTTC. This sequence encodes CATSRDVVSEQYF.

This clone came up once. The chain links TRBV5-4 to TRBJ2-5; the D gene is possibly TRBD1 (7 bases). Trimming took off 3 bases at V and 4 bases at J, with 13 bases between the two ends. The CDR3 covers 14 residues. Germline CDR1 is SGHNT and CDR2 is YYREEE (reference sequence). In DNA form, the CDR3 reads TGTGCCAGCAGCTCCTACAGGGGAGGAGAGACCCAGTACTTC. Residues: CASSSYRGGETQYF.

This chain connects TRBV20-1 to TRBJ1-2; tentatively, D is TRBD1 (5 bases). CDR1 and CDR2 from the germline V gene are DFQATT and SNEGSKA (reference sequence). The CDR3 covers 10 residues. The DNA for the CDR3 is TGCCCTACAGGAGCAGAGGGCTACACCTTC. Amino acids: CPTGAEGYTF.

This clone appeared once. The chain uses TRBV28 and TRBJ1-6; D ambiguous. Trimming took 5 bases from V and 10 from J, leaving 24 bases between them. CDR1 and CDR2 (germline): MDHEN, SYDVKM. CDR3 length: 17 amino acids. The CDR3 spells CASSTGKRVGLGSPLHF. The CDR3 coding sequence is TGTGCCAGCAGTACGGGGAAAAGAGTGGGCCTCGGGTCACCCCTCCACTTT.

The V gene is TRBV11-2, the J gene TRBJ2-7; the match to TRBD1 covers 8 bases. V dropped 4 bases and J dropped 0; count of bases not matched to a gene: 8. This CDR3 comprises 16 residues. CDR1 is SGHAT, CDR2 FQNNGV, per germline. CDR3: CASSYLPGQVSYEQYF. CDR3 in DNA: TGTGCCAGCAGCTATCTTCCGGGACAGGTCTCCTACGAGCAGTACTTC.

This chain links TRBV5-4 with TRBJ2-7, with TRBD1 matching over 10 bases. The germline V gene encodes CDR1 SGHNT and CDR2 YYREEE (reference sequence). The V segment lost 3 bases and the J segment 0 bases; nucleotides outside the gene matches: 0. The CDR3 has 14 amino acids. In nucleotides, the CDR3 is TGTGCCAGCAGCTGGGACAGGGGCTCCTACGAGCAGTACTTC. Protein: CASSWDRGSYEQYF. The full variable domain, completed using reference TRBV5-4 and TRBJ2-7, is ETGVTQSPTHLIKTRGQQVTLRCSSQSGHNTVSWYQQALGQGPQFIFQYYREEENGRGNFPPRFSGLQFPNYSSELNVNALELDDSALYLCASSWDRGSYEQYFGPGTRLTVT.

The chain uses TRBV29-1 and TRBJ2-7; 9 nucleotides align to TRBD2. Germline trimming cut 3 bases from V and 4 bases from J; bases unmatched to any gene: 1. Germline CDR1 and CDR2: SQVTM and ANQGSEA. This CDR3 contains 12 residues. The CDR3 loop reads CSVDLAGYEQYF. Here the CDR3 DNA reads TGCAGCGTTGATCTAGCGGGATACGAGCAGTACTTC.

CDR3 amino acids: CASSKGLDTNEQFF. The CDR3 DNA reads TGCGCCAGCAGTAAAGGACTAGATACTAATGAGCAGTTCTTC. The chain has TRBV10-1 and TRBJ2-1; TRBD2 matches at 7 bases. The CDR3 is 14 amino acids. Looked up from germline, CDR1 is WNHNN and CDR2 is SYGVQD (reference sequence). J lost 7 bases, V lost 5 bases, and 8 bases had no gene match.

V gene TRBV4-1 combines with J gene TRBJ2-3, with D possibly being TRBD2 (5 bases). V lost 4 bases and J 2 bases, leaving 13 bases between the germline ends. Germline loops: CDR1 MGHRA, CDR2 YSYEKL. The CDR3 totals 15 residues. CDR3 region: CASSPPADPTDTQYF. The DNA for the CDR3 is TGCGCCAGCAGCCCCCCAGCGGACCCCACAGATACGCAGTATTTT.

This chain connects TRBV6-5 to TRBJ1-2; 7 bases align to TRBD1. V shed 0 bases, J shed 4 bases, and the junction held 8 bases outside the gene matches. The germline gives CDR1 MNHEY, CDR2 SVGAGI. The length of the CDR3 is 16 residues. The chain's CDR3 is CASSYSGGTDIYGYTF. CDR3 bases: TGTGCCAGCAGTTACTCGGGCGGGACAGACATCTATGGCTACACCTTC.

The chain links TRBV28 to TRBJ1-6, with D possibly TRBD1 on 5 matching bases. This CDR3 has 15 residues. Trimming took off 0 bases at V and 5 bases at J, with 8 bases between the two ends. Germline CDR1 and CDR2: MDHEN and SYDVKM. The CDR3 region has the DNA TGTGCCAGCAGTTTATGGGAGACAGATAATTCACCCCTCCACTTT. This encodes CASSLWETDNSPLHF.

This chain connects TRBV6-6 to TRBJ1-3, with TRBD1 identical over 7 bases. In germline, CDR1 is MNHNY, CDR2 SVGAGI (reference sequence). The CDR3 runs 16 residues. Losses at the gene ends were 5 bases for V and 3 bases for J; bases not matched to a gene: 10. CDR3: CASSPPRQGSGNTIYF. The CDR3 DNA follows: TGTGCCAGCAGTCCCCCCAGACAGGGAAGTGGAAACACCATATATTTT.

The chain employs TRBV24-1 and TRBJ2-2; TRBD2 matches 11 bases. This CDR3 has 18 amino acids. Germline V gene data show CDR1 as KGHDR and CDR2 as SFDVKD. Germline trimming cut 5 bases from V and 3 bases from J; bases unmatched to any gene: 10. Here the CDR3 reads CATSVYSGREWDTGELFF. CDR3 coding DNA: TGTGCCACCAGTGTCTATAGCGGGAGGGAATGGGACACCGGGGAGCTGTTTTTT.

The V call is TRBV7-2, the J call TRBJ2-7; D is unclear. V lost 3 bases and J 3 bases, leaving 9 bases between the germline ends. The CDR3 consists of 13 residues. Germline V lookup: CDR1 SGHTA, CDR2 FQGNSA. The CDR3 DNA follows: TGTGCCAGCAGCTTCAACAATTACTACGAGCAGTACTTC. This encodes CASSFNNYYEQYF.

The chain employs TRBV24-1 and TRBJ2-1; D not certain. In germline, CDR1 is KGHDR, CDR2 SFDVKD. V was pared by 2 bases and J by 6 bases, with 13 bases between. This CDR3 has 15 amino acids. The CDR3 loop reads CATSDSQYLSNEQFF. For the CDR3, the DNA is TGTGCCACCAGTGATTCTCAGTACCTCAGCAATGAGCAGTTCTTC.

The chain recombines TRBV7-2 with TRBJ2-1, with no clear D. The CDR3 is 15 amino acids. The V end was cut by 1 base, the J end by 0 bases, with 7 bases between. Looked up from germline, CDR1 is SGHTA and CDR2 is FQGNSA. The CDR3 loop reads CASSLGRGSYNEQFF. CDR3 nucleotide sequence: TGTGCCAGCAGCTTAGGCCGAGGCTCCTACAATGAGCAGTTCTTC.

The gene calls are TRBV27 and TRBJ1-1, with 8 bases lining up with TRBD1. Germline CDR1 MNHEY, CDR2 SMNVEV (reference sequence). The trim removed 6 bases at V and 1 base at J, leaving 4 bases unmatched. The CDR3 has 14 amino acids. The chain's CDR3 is CASRLQGGNTEAFF. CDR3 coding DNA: TGTGCCAGCAGACTACAGGGGGGGAACACTGAAGCTTTCTTT.

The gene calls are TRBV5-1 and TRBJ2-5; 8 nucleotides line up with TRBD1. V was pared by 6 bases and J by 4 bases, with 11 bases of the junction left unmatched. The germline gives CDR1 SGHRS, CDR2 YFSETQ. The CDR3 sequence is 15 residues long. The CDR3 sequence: CASTMTGDGGETQYF. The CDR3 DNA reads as TGCGCCAGCACAATGACAGGGGATGGGGGAGAGACCCAGTACTTC.

This CDR3 is CASRGQGLAKNIQYF. The CDR3 coding sequence is TGTGCCAGCAGGGGACAGGGACTAGCCAAAAACATTCAGTACTTC. The chain has TRBV28 and TRBJ2-4; TRBD1 matches at 9 bases. The CDR3 is made up of 15 amino acids. CDR1 MDHEN and CDR2 SYDVKM come from the germline V gene. Losses at the gene ends were 6 bases for V and 0 bases for J; bases not matched to a gene: 3.

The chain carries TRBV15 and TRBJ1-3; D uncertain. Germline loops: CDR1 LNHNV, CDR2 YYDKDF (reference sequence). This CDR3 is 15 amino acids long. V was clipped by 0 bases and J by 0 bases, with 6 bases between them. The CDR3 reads CATSRDQNSGNTIYF. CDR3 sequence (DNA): TGTGCCACCAGCAGAGATCAGAACTCTGGAAACACCATATATTTT.